This T cell receptor beta chain originates from a study of early T cells in non-severe SARS-CoV-2 infection. As for the study in general: The study sequenced bulk RNA from unsorted whole blood, with chains unpaired.

Findings and limits, study-wide: The study's VDJdb matching favored anti-spike CD8 responses and missed private and CD4 specificities.

Unique molecular identifiers were affixed to single, distinct cDNA molecules. TCRdb independently ran MiXCR on the 5' RACE reads; one entry per CDR3 protein. The sample carries 65,000 to 80,000 distinct CDR3 sequences, roughly 13% recorded once. This clonotype was seen a few times. Its specificity is not known. The CDR3 totals 12 residues. Germline CDR1 reads MDHEN; CDR2 reads SYDVKM. The V and J ends lost 6 bases and 16 bases, in that order; junction bases with no gene match: 11. The sample was whole blood. The chain joins TRBV28 to TRBJ1-5, with 8 bases that match TRBD1. The receptor comes from an adult who was a healthcare worker with PCR-confirmed SARS-CoV-2 infection or an uninfected control (not recorded which). The chain's CDR3 is CASSPPGQALHF. In DNA, the CDR3 is TGTGCCAGCAGCCCCCCGGGACAGGCTTTACATTTT.